This is a list of T cell receptor beta chains from one sample in a study of immune evolution from preneoplasia to lung adenocarcinoma. Method: immunoSEQ multiplex PCR; TCRdb's copy keeps in-frame clones and lacks some. This sample carries around 1,700 clones, around 72% of them seen once, and the ten largest clones take around an eighth. The sequenced material came from FFPE minimally invasive lung adenocarcinoma tissue. These TCRs come from a person aged 60 to 80 with lung adenocarcinoma. The CDR3 runs from the conserved cysteine through the conserved F or W. The D gene is left open where the match is weak. Clone sizes are given selectively: once, few, many, or a class where the clone is expanded.

J gene	CDR3 length	V gene	D gene	clone size	CDR3 protein	CDR3 DNA
TRBJ1-4	15	TRBV11-1	NA	NA	CASSLHMDLGEKLFF	TGTGCCAGCAGCCTACATATGGACCTCGGTGAAAAACTGTTTTTT
TRBJ2-7	17	TRBV28	TRBD2	NA	CASSPRSGGAGPGEQYF	TGTGCCAGCAGCCCGAGGAGCGGGGGGGCCGGGCCTGGCGAGCAGTACTTC
TRBJ2-7	14	TRBV6-5	NA	NA	CASSYGKSSYEQYF	TGTGCCAGCAGTTACGGCAAGTCATCCTACGAGCAGTACTTC
TRBJ2-1	16	TRBV14	NA	NA	CASSQYRAHFYNEQFF	TGTGCCAGCAGCCAGTACAGGGCCCATTTCTACAATGAGCAGTTCTTC
TRBJ1-1	12	TRBV6-5	NA	NA	CASQTGPSEAFF	TGTGCCAGCCAGACAGGTCCTTCGGAAGCTTTCTTT
TRBJ2-1	15	TRBV11-2	TRBD2	NA	CASSEGTSGYNEQFF	TGTGCCAGCAGCGAAGGGACTAGCGGCTACAATGAGCAGTTCTTC
TRBJ2-1	15	TRBV5-1	NA	NA	CASSSMTGSYNEQFF	TGCGCCAGCAGCTCAATGACAGGATCCTACAATGAGCAGTTCTTC
TRBJ2-7	15	TRBV28	NA	NA	CASSLTGFRNYEQYF	TGTGCCAGCAGTCTCACAGGGTTTAGAAACTACGAGCAGTACTTC
TRBJ2-4	15	TRBV6-5	TRBD2	NA	CASSGLAGGKNIQYF	TGTGCCAGCAGTGGGCTAGCGGGGGGGAAAAACATTCAGTACTTC
TRBJ2-7	14	TRBV11-3	NA	NA	CASSLARGPYEQYF	TGTGCCAGCAGCTTAGCCCGAGGGCCCTACGAGCAGTACTTC
TRBJ1-1	14	TRBV19	NA	once	CASSIGQPNTEAFF	TGTGCCAGTAGTATTGGACAGCCGAACACTGAAGCTTTCTTT
TRBJ2-2	16	TRBV21-1	NA	once	CARGPGETGNTGELFF	TGTGCCAGAGGCCCCGGGGAGACAGGGAACACCGGGGAGCTGTTTTTT
TRBJ2-5	14	TRBV2	NA	large	CASSRPGVVETQYF	TGTGCCAGCAGTAGGCCAGGGGTGGTAGAGACCCAGTACTTC
TRBJ1-4	16	TRBV6-1	TRBD1	NA	CASSERPGQGYEKLFF	TGTGCCAGCAGTGAAAGACCGGGACAGGGGTATGAAAAACTGTTTTTT
TRBJ2-1	13	TRBV19	NA	few	CASSNRGAGEQFF	TGTGCCAGTAGTAATCGAGGGGCCGGTGAGCAGTTCTTC
TRBJ2-7	15	TRBV14	NA	NA	CASSPRTADSYEQYF	TGTGCCAGCAGCCCCCGGACGGCTGACTCCTACGAGCAGTACTTC
TRBJ2-7	14	TRBV6-1	NA	NA	CASRPSWGSYEQYF	TGTGCCAGCAGACCGTCATGGGGATCCTACGAGCAGTACTTC
TRBJ1-1	14	TRBV30	TRBD1	NA	CAWSTDRGATEAFF	TGTGCCTGGAGCACAGACAGGGGGGCCACTGAAGCTTTCTTT
TRBJ1-2	14	TRBV19	NA	NA	CASSIYPSAYGYTF	TGTGCCAGTAGTATCTATCCGAGTGCCTATGGCTACACCTTC
TRBJ2-5	16	TRBV5-1	TRBD2	NA	CASSLAASGGAETQYF	TGCGCCAGCAGCTTGGCGGCTAGCGGGGGGGCGGAGACCCAGTACTTC
TRBJ1-2	14	TRBV9	NA	NA	CASSASYWNYGYTF	TGTGCCAGCAGCGCCAGTTACTGGAACTATGGCTACACCTTC
TRBJ1-1	20	TRBV9	TRBD1	NA	CASSVRASPGQGGVGTEAFF	TGTGCCAGCAGCGTACGGGCCTCACCGGGACAGGGGGGGGTCGGCACTGAAGCTTTCTTT
TRBJ1-1	13	TRBV5-5	NA	NA	CASRDLDGTEAFF	TGTGCCAGCAGAGACCTCGACGGCACTGAAGCTTTCTTT
TRBJ2-1	14	TRBV10-3	TRBD2	NA	CAISGGLAGDEQFF	TGTGCCATCAGTGGGGGACTAGCGGGGGATGAGCAGTTCTTC
TRBJ1-2	13	TRBV10-2	NA	once	CASSVAISSGYTF	TGCGCCAGCAGTGTTGCCATTTCTTCCGGCTACACCTTC
TRBJ2-7	14	TRBV6-1	NA	NA	CASSFVDSRYEQYF	TGTGCCAGCAGTTTTGTAGACAGTCGCTACGAGCAGTACTTC
TRBJ2-3	16	TRBV11-3	NA	NA	CASTREGGVSTDTQYF	TGTGCCAGCACCCGAGAAGGCGGGGTTAGCACAGATACGCAGTATTTT
TRBJ2-1	17	TRBV7-9	TRBD2	NA	CASSRLLAGGSYNEQFF	TGTGCCAGCAGCAGGCTACTAGCGGGGGGATCTTACAATGAGCAGTTCTTC
TRBJ2-6	17	TRBV10-3	TRBD1	NA	CATSPITGGGGANVLTF	TGTGCCACCAGTCCCATTACAGGGGGCGGTGGGGCCAACGTCCTGACTTTC
TRBJ1-5	13	TRBV30	NA	NA	CAWSRAANQPQHF	TGTGCCTGGAGTCGGGCAGCTAATCAGCCCCAGCATTTT
TRBJ1-2	14	TRBV10-1	NA	few	CASSELCGGPGYTF	TGCGCCAGCAGTGAGCTATGCGGGGGTCCTGGCTACACCTTC
TRBJ2-7	12	TRBV11-1	NA	once	CASSLVSYEQYF	TGTGCCAGCAGCTTAGTGTCCTACGAGCAGTACTTC
TRBJ1-2	13	TRBV6-5	TRBD1	once	CASSRGTGRGYTF	TGTGCCAGCAGCCGCGGGACAGGCCGTGGCTACACCTTC
TRBJ2-1	15	TRBV28	NA	NA	CASSLRLDSYNEQFF	TGTGCCAGCAGTTTACGACTAGATTCCTACAATGAGCAGTTCTTC
TRBJ2-1	14	TRBV11-2	NA	NA	CASSFAGRHNEQFF	TGTGCCAGCAGCTTCGCAGGGCGTCACAATGAGCAGTTCTTC
TRBJ1-2	16	TRBV18	NA	NA	CASSPVFRPINYGYTF	TGTGCCAGCTCACCAGTCTTCCGGCCGATTAACTATGGCTACACCTTC
TRBJ2-5	13	TRBV5-1	NA	NA	CASSSLNGETQYF	TGCGCCAGCAGCTCCCTCAACGGGGAGACCCAGTACTTC
TRBJ2-5	14	TRBV4-1	TRBD1	NA	CASSQDTGVRTQYF	TGCGCCAGCAGCCAAGATACAGGGGTGAGGACCCAGTACTTC
TRBJ2-7	12	TRBV7-9	NA	few	CASSFSPDEQYF	TGTGCCAGCAGCTTCAGTCCTGACGAGCAGTACTTC
TRBJ2-3	17	TRBV9	NA	few	CASSVTTGTGVGDTQYF	TGTGCCAGCAGCGTTACAACCGGGACTGGGGTAGGAGATACGCAGTATTTT
TRBJ1-1	13	TRBV14	NA	NA	CASSQVSIDEAFF	TGTGCCAGCAGCCAAGTTTCCATCGATGAAGCTTTCTTT
TRBJ2-7	18	TRBV4-3	TRBD1	NA	CASSQYPVGTGDLSEQYF	TGCGCCAGCAGCCAATATCCTGTCGGGACAGGGGATTTATCCGAGCAGTACTTC